This passage covers 13 T cell receptor beta chains from one sample sequenced in a study of graft-versus-host responses after intestinal transplantation. Measured with immunoSEQ multiplex PCR; TCRdb has only the in-frame clones, and not every one. The top ten hold around 5.1% of the sample, which has around 54,000 clones, about 89% seen once. The sequencing here drew on PBMCs, taken roughly 95 weeks after intestinal transplant. The receptors were sampled from a human patient who received an intestinal transplant, so some T cells may come from the graft donor.

V is TRBV30 and J is TRBJ2-7; D gene uncertain. V was cut by 4 bases and J by 4 bases, with 14 bases left in between. The CDR3 contains 13 residues. The germline gives CDR1 GTSNPN, CDR2 SVGIG (reference sequence). As DNA, the CDR3 is TGTGCCTGGACCGGCCCCCAGGCTTACGAGCAGTACTTC. Its translation is CAWTGPQAYEQYF.

The chain uses TRBV4-1 and TRBJ2-7; D perhaps matches TRBD1 (5 bases). Germline V CDR1 and CDR2: MGHRA, YSYEKL. Trimming removed 0 bases at V and 2 bases at J, with 14 bases between. The CDR3 is 16 residues long. For the CDR3, the DNA is TGCGCCAGCAGCCAAGATAGTCAGGGTGGTCCCTACGAGCAGTACTTC. This encodes CASSQDSQGGPYEQYF.

The V call is TRBV19, the J call TRBJ2-7; no clear D. The ends were cut back, 6 bases at V and 1 base at J, with 7 bases in the middle. Germline V gene data show CDR1 as LNHDA and CDR2 as SQIVND (reference sequence). The CDR3 is 12 amino acids. The DNA for the CDR3 is TGTGCCAGTAGAGACGGGTCCTACGAGCAGTACTTC. Protein product: CASRDGSYEQYF.

This chain's CDR3 is CASSRRSRGDSSTDTQYF. The DNA of the CDR3 is TGTGCCAGCAGTCGCCGATCGCGGGGGGACTCTAGCACAGATACGCAGTATTTT. The chain joins TRBV27 to TRBJ2-3; 8 bases match TRBD2. Germline CDR1 and CDR2: MNHEY and SMNVEV (reference sequence). This CDR3 spans 18 amino acids. V lost 5 bases to trimming and J lost 0 bases; unmatched junction nucleotides: 13.

A single count supports this clone. The chain carries TRBV11-2 and TRBJ1-2; D unresolved. With 1 base removed from V and 5 bases from J, the gap between germline ends came to 11 bases. Germline V gives CDR1 SGHAT, CDR2 FQNNGV. The CDR3 consists of 14 residues. The CDR3 is CASSLGVGWYGYTF. As DNA, the CDR3 is TGTGCCAGCAGCTTAGGGGTCGGTTGGTATGGCTACACCTTC. Full variable domain (rest looked up from reference TRBV11-2 and TRBJ1-2): EAGVAQSPRYKIIEKRQSVAFWCNPISGHATLYWYQQILGQGPKLLIQFQNNGVVDDSQLPKDRFSAERLKGVDSTLKIQPAKLEDSAVYLCASSLGVGWYGYTFGSGTRLTVV.

The chain carries TRBV9 and TRBJ2-7; weak D call: TRBD1 (6 bases). The CDR3 totals 14 residues. CDR1 is SGDLS, CDR2 YYNGEE, per germline. Trimming removed 0 bases at V and 3 bases at J, with 10 bases between. The CDR3 protein is CASSVGTEGYEQYF. The CDR3 DNA follows: TGTGCCAGCAGCGTAGGGACAGAGGGCTACGAGCAGTACTTC.

The V gene is TRBV7-9, the J gene TRBJ1-4; D is uncertain. The ends were cut back, 0 bases at V and 4 bases at J, with 9 bases in the middle. The CDR3 sequence is 15 residues long. The germline gives CDR1 SEHNR, CDR2 FQNEAQ (reference sequence). The CDR3 protein is CASSLAQANNEKLFF. As DNA, the CDR3 is TGTGCCAGCAGCTTAGCTCAGGCTAATAATGAAAAACTGTTTTTT.

The chain has TRBV5-4 and TRBJ2-3; D gene uncertain. Trimming left V 6 bases short and J 2 bases short, with 10 bases between. The CDR3 sequence is 13 residues long. Germline CDR1 SGHNT, CDR2 YYREEE (reference sequence). The CDR3 loop is CASNPFFTDTQYF. CDR3 DNA sequence: TGTGCCAGCAACCCCTTTTTCACAGATACGCAGTATTTT.

J is TRBJ2-7 and V is TRBV28, with D perhaps matching TRBD1 (6 bases). Germline V CDR1 and CDR2: MDHEN, SYDVKM. The ends were cut back, 1 base at V and 5 bases at J, with 6 bases in the middle. The CDR3 extends over 12 amino acids. The CDR3 here is CASSLSGDEQYF. The CDR3 bases are TGTGCCAGCAGTTTATCAGGGGACGAGCAGTACTTC.

The V call is TRBV7-9, the J call TRBJ1-2; weak D call: TRBD1 (5 bases). Germline values: CDR1 SEHNR, CDR2 FQNEAQ (reference sequence). The ends were cut back, 8 bases at V and 4 bases at J, with 14 bases in the middle. The CDR3 runs to 13 residues. The CDR3 reads CASGWGIAYGYTF. CDR3 DNA sequence: TGTGCCAGCGGCTGGGGCATTGCCTATGGCTACACCTTC.

V usage is TRBV10-1 and J usage is TRBJ1-2; 7 bases match TRBD1. This CDR3 region has 18 residues. Germline values: CDR1 WNHNN, CDR2 SYGVQD (reference sequence). The ends lost 7 bases at V and 1 base at J; junction bases unmatched: 18. The CDR3 reads CASIAPATGDRHNYGYTF. The DNA of the CDR3 is TGCGCCAGCATCGCGCCCGCGACCGGGGACAGACATAACTATGGCTACACCTTC.

V is TRBV9 and J is TRBJ1-3, with TRBD1 as a possible D gene (6 bases). The CDR3 is made up of 17 amino acids. Trimming left V 4 bases short and J 0 bases short, with 17 bases between. Germline V CDR1 and CDR2: SGDLS, YYNGEE. The CDR3 region is CASSPPGTLDSGNTIYF. DNA for the CDR3: TGTGCCAGCAGCCCTCCCGGGACACTAGACTCTGGAAACACCATATATTTT.

The V gene is TRBV5-1, the J gene TRBJ1-1; TRBD1 is a possible D gene (6 bases). Per germline, CDR1 SGHRS and CDR2 YFSETQ. Between the trimmed V and J ends, which lost 8 bases and 2 bases, there was a span of 10 bases. This CDR3 region has 12 residues. The CDR3 DNA sequence: TGCGCCAGGACGGGACAAAACACTGAAGCTTTCTTT. It codes for CARTGQNTEAFF.